This is a list of T cell receptor beta chains from one sample in a study of blood T cell repertoires in COVID-19. Some clones are missing from TCRdb's copy, which holds only in-frame ones; the method was immunoSEQ multiplex PCR. The data show 350,000 or so clones, about 88% seen once. Material: PBMCs or T cells enriched from blood (not recorded which). These receptors all stem from a woman aged 25 to 45 who had been exposed to COVID-19. The CDR3 runs from the conserved cysteine through the conserved F or W. Fields, in order: clone size, V gene, D gene, J gene, CDR3 protein, CDR3 DNA. D genes are given only for firm matches. Where a row states a size, it is once, few, many or the class of an expanded clone; other rows omit it.

size: once; V: TRBV6-4; D: NA; J: TRBJ2-6; CDR3: CASRYPDWSGANVLTF; DNA: TGTGCCAGCAGATATCCGGACTGGTCTGGGGCCAACGTCCTGACTTTC
size: NA; V: TRBV27; D: TRBD2; J: TRBJ2-1; CDR3: CASSIAGANEQFF; DNA: TGTGCCAGCAGTATAGCGGGAGCCAATGAGCAGTTCTTC
size: NA; V: TRBV5-1; D: NA; J: TRBJ2-7; CDR3: CASSLGGIDEQYF; DNA: TGCGCCAGCAGCTTGGGAGGGATCGACGAGCAGTACTTC
size: NA; V: TRBV28; D: TRBD1; J: TRBJ1-2; CDR3: CASSLGQGRHYGYTF; DNA: TGTGCCAGCAGTCTCGGACAGGGGAGGCACTATGGCTACACCTTC
size: NA; V: TRBV4-1; D: NA; J: TRBJ1-3; CDR3: CASSQGDFLSSGNTIYF; DNA: TGCGCCAGCAGCCAAGGGGACTTCCTGAGCTCTGGAAACACCATATATTTT
size: NA; V: TRBV6-5; D: TRBD1; J: TRBJ1-2; CDR3: CASSFDRAGGYTF; DNA: TGTGCCAGCAGTTTCGACAGGGCGGGTGGCTACACCTTC
size: NA; V: TRBV9; D: NA; J: TRBJ1-3; CDR3: CASSAQTVQASGNTIYF; DNA: TGTGCCAGCAGCGCTCAGACGGTGCAGGCCTCTGGAAACACCATATATTTT
size: NA; V: TRBV19; D: TRBD1; J: TRBJ1-6; CDR3: CASSTLGTDRNSPLHF; DNA: TGTGCCAGTAGTACCCTCGGGACAGACAGAAATTCACCCCTCCACTTT
size: few; V: TRBV3-1/TRBV3-2; D: TRBD2; J: TRBJ2-5; CDR3: CASSQTSGSGEKDF; DNA: TGTGCCAGCAGCCAAACTAGCGGGAGTGGGGAAAAGGACTTC
size: few; V: TRBV18; D: NA; J: TRBJ1-4; CDR3: CASSLDTTNEKLFF; DNA: TGTGCCAGCTCCCTAGATACAACTAATGAAAAACTGTTTTTT
size: NA; V: TRBV18; D: NA; J: TRBJ1-5; CDR3: CASSPTGGAQPQHF; DNA: TGTGCCAGCTCACCAACGGGGGGAGCTCAGCCCCAGCATTTT
size: NA; V: TRBV19; D: NA; J: TRBJ2-4; CDR3: CASSIFRGQGGNIQYF; DNA: TGTGCCAGTAGTATTTTTCGAGGACAGGGAGGGAACATTCAGTACTTC
size: NA; V: TRBV24-1; D: TRBD2; J: TRBJ2-5; CDR3: CATSVPAGDGETQYF; DNA: TGTGCCACCAGTGTCCCAGCGGGAGACGGGGAGACCCAGTACTTC
size: NA; V: TRBV28; D: NA; J: TRBJ2-2; CDR3: CASSLSQYTGELFF; DNA: TGTGCCAGCAGTTTATCTCAGTACACCGGGGAGCTGTTTTTT
size: once; V: TRBV4-1; D: NA; J: TRBJ2-7; CDR3: CASSHSQGQYEQYF; DNA: TGCGCCAGCAGCCATTCGCAGGGGCAGTACGAGCAGTACTTC
size: NA; V: TRBV29-1; D: NA; J: TRBJ2-7; CDR3: CSVTTSSYEQYF; DNA: TGCAGCGTTACTACTTCCTCCTACGAGCAGTACTTC
size: NA; V: TRBV7-6; D: TRBD1; J: TRBJ2-1; CDR3: CASSFETGNEQFF; DNA: TGTGCCAGCAGCTTTGAGACAGGGAATGAGCAGTTCTTC
size: once; V: TRBV2; D: TRBD1; J: TRBJ2-5; CDR3: CASTLPTGVETQYF; DNA: TGTGCCAGCACCCTCCCGACAGGGGTAGAGACCCAGTACTTC
size: NA; V: TRBV30; D: TRBD2; J: TRBJ2-3; CDR3: CAWSVLAGGPGTDTQYF; DNA: TGTGCCTGGAGTGTGCTAGCGGGAGGGCCGGGCACAGATACGCAGTATTTT
size: NA; V: TRBV2; D: TRBD2; J: TRBJ2-5; CDR3: CASFWGGQETQYF; DNA: TGTGCCAGCTTCTGGGGGGGGCAAGAGACCCAGTACTTC
size: NA; V: TRBV5-6; D: TRBD1; J: TRBJ1-5; CDR3: CASSLRVTGGASQHF; DNA: TGTGCCAGCAGCTTGAGAGTAACAGGGGGGGCGTCCCAGCATTTT
size: NA; V: TRBV20-1; D: NA; J: TRBJ1-5; CDR3: CSAGVMYQPQHF; DNA: TGCAGTGCTGGTGTCATGTATCAGCCCCAGCATTTT
size: NA; V: TRBV19; D: TRBD1; J: TRBJ1-1; CDR3: CASSIRPPQGAGGLFF; DNA: TGTGCCAGTAGTATACGCCCCCCGCAGGGGGCAGGAGGTTTGTTCTTT
size: NA; V: TRBV5-5; D: TRBD1; J: TRBJ2-1; CDR3: CASSLGQGTYNEQFF; DNA: TGTGCCAGCAGCTTGGGACAGGGAACCTACAATGAGCAGTTCTTC
size: once; V: TRBV30; D: TRBD1; J: TRBJ1-2; CDR3: CAWAQDRESYGYTF; DNA: TGTGCCTGGGCTCAAGACAGGGAGTCCTATGGCTACACCTTC
size: NA; V: TRBV11-2; D: NA; J: TRBJ1-2; CDR3: CASSRGLYGYTF; DNA: TGTGCCAGCAGCCGAGGACTCTATGGCTACACCTTC
size: NA; V: TRBV10-1; D: TRBD2; J: TRBJ2-1; CDR3: CASSHGLAGVTEQFF; DNA: TGCGCCAGCAGCCACGGACTAGCGGGAGTCACTGAGCAGTTCTTC
size: NA; V: TRBV4-2; D: NA; J: TRBJ2-3; CDR3: CASSQALPGDTQYF; DNA: TGTGCCAGCAGCCAAGCTCTACCCGGAGATACGCAGTATTTT
size: NA; V: TRBV3-1/TRBV3-2; D: NA; J: TRBJ1-3; CDR3: CASSQFSADTIYF; DNA: TGTGCCAGCAGCCAATTTTCGGCGGACACCATATATTTT
size: NA; V: TRBV5-1; D: TRBD2; J: TRBJ2-7; CDR3: CASSGGSVEYEQYF; DNA: TGCGCCAGCAGCGGCGGGAGCGTGGAATACGAGCAGTACTTC
size: few; V: TRBV28; D: TRBD2; J: TRBJ2-1; CDR3: CASTDHKGLAGYNEQFF; DNA: TGTGCCAGCACCGACCACAAGGGACTAGCGGGGTACAATGAGCAGTTCTTC
size: NA; V: TRBV29-1; D: TRBD2; J: TRBJ2-5; CDR3: CSAEILAGVVETQYF; DNA: TGCAGCGCTGAGATACTAGCGGGAGTGGTTGAGACCCAGTACTTC
size: NA; V: TRBV21-1; D: NA; J: TRBJ2-7; CDR3: CASSKLQVGPGESYEQYF; DNA: TGTGCCAGCAGCAAACTACAGGTTGGGCCAGGGGAATCCTACGAGCAGTACTTC